These T cell receptor beta chains were read from a single sample in a study of T cells in Graves' hyperthyroidism and ophthalmopathy. One entry per CDR3 protein, called by TCRdb with MiXCR from the multiplex PCR reads. The sample holds around 700,000 distinct CDR3 sequences, 18% seen once. Sequenced material: blood. The receptors were gathered from a woman aged 45-65 years with Graves' hyperthyroidism that later progressed to Graves' ophthalmopathy. The CDR3 runs from the conserved cysteine through the conserved F or W. D genes are given only for firm matches. Not all rows give a size; the values are once, few, many and, for expanded clones, a class.

V: TRBV12-3/TRBV12-4; size: few; D: -; J: TRBJ1-6; DNA: TGTGCCAGCAGTAAAACAGGGCGGAATTCACCCCTCCACTTT; CDR3: CASSKTGRNSPLHF
V: TRBV3-1; size: many; D: TRBD2; J: TRBJ2-5; DNA: TGTGCCAGCCGAGCGGGGGGCCTACAAGAGACCCAGTACTTC; CDR3: CASRAGGLQETQYF
V: TRBV11-1; size: many; D: TRBD2; J: TRBJ2-7; DNA: TGTGCCAGCAGCCCACTAGCGGGTTATGCCTACGAGCAGTACTTC; CDR3: CASSPLAGYAYEQYF
V: TRBV12-3/TRBV12-4; size: few; D: -; J: TRBJ2-6; DNA: TGTGCCAGCAGCCCGCCCTCTGGGGCCAACGTCCTGACTTTC; CDR3: CASSPPSGANVLTF
V: TRBV18; size: -; D: -; J: TRBJ1-1; DNA: TGTGCCAGCTCACCATCGGGCATGAACACTGAAGCTTTCTTT; CDR3: CASSPSGMNTEAFF
V: TRBV9; size: -; D: TRBD2; J: TRBJ2-5; DNA: TGTGCCAGCAGCGTCTCCCCGTCTAGCGGGGTTACGGAGACCCAGTACTTC; CDR3: CASSVSPSSGVTETQYF
V: TRBV14; size: few; D: -; J: TRBJ2-1; DNA: TGTGCCAGCAGCCGTCTTTCGGCGGACAATGAGCAGTTCTTC; CDR3: CASSRLSADNEQFF
V: TRBV27; size: many; D: TRBD1; J: TRBJ2-2; DNA: TGTGCCAGCAGTGGGGACAGAGGCGTCGAGAACACCGGGGAGCTGTTTTTT; CDR3: CASSGDRGVENTGELFF
V: TRBV30; size: many; D: -; J: TRBJ1-1; DNA: TGTGCCTGGACGGGAGTTCCGGGTTATGGTGAAGCTTTCTTT; CDR3: CAWTGVPGYGEAFF
V: TRBV10-2; size: -; D: -; J: TRBJ1-6; DNA: TGCGCCAGCAGTGAGTCGACACTAACTCGTAATTCACCCCTCCACTTT; CDR3: CASSESTLTRNSPLHF
V: TRBV6-5; size: many; D: TRBD1; J: TRBJ2-7; DNA: TGTGCCAGCAGTTACTCCGGTGGGACAGGGATAGGCGAGCAGTACTTC; CDR3: CASSYSGGTGIGEQYF
V: TRBV18; size: many; D: TRBD1; J: TRBJ2-3; DNA: TGTGCCAGCTCCCCGGGACAGGGGATCCCAGATACGCAGTATTTT; CDR3: CASSPGQGIPDTQYF
V: TRBV28; size: -; D: TRBD1; J: TRBJ2-7; DNA: TGTGCCAGCACCCTATTCCGGGACAGTGCCTACGAGCAGTACTTC; CDR3: CASTLFRDSAYEQYF
V: TRBV27; size: many; D: TRBD1; J: TRBJ1-2; DNA: TGTGCCAGCAGTCCGCCGGGACAGGGGAACTATGGCTACACCTTC; CDR3: CASSPPGQGNYGYTF
V: TRBV20-1; size: few; D: TRBD1; J: TRBJ2-2; DNA: TGCAGTGCCTCGGACAGGCCGAACACCGGGGAGCTGTTTTTT; CDR3: CSASDRPNTGELFF
V: TRBV12-5; size: few; D: -; J: TRBJ2-1; DNA: TGTGCTAGTGGTTTGGGGGGTCGTGAGCAGTTCTTC; CDR3: CASGLGGREQFF
V: TRBV10-3; size: -; D: -; J: TRBJ1-6; DNA: TGTGCCCCCAATCGGCCCGTAGGCTATAATTCACCCCTCCACTTT; CDR3: CAPNRPVGYNSPLHF
V: TRBV9; size: few; D: -; J: TRBJ1-1; DNA: TGTGCCAGCACGGTTAGTGAAGCTTTCTTT; CDR3: CASTVSEAFF
V: TRBV7-2; size: -; D: TRBD2; J: TRBJ2-1; DNA: TGTGCCAGCAGCTTAGGCGGGGGGGCCCCTGAGCAGTTCTTC; CDR3: CASSLGGGAPEQFF
V: TRBV20-1; size: -; D: -; J: TRBJ2-2; DNA: TGCAGTGCTAGACATAGCGGGACAGGGTTCGGGGAGCTGTTTTTT; CDR3: CSARHSGTGFGELFF
V: TRBV19; size: few; D: -; J: TRBJ1-2; DNA: TGTGCCAGTAGTACTGACTGGGTGAGCTATGGCTACACCTTC; CDR3: CASSTDWVSYGYTF
V: TRBV12-3/TRBV12-4; size: many; D: TRBD1; J: TRBJ1-1; DNA: TGTGCCAGCAGTTTGAACAGGGGGCAAGGGGGCACTGAAGCTTTCTTT; CDR3: CASSLNRGQGGTEAFF
V: TRBV19; size: -; D: -; J: TRBJ2-5; DNA: TGTGCCAGCGGCTCCGGGGAACAAGAGACCCAGTACTTC; CDR3: CASGSGEQETQYF
V: TRBV3-1; size: many; D: -; J: TRBJ2-7; DNA: TGTGCCAGCAGCCAAGAACCCAGGAACGAGCAGTACTTC; CDR3: CASSQEPRNEQYF
V: TRBV6-5; size: few; D: -; J: TRBJ1-2; DNA: TGTGCCAGCAGTTACTTGCCCGCCAATGGCTACACCTTC; CDR3: CASSYLPANGYTF
V: TRBV6-1; size: once; D: -; J: TRBJ1-5; DNA: TGTGCCAGTACGCCGGGGACTAAAAAGTATAGCAATCAGCCCCAGCATTTT; CDR3: CASTPGTKKYSNQPQHF
V: TRBV2; size: many; D: TRBD1; J: TRBJ2-1; DNA: TGTGCCAGCAGAGGACAGGTTCACAATGAGCAGTTCTTC; CDR3: CASRGQVHNEQFF
V: TRBV10-3; size: few; D: -; J: TRBJ1-5; DNA: TGTGCCATCAGTGCGGATAGCAATCAGCCCCAGCATTTT; CDR3: CAISADSNQPQHF
V: TRBV6-1; size: many; D: -; J: TRBJ2-5; DNA: TGTGCCAGCAGCCCCACGGCCTTCAGAGAGACCCAGTACTTC; CDR3: CASSPTAFRETQYF
V: TRBV20-1; size: many; D: -; J: TRBJ1-1; DNA: TGCAGTACGGGACGGAGGAACACTGAAGCTTTCTTT; CDR3: CSTGRRNTEAFF
V: TRBV20-1; size: many; D: TRBD2; J: TRBJ2-5; DNA: TGCAGTGCTACCGGGACTAGCGGGGGACTACTCCAAGAGACCCAGTACTTC; CDR3: CSATGTSGGLLQETQYF
V: TRBV6-1; size: many; D: -; J: TRBJ1-2; DNA: TGTGCCAGCAGTGCGCTGGGGGCGAGGCCCACTAACTATGGCTACACCTTC; CDR3: CASSALGARPTNYGYTF
V: TRBV3-1; size: few; D: -; J: TRBJ1-4; DNA: TGTGTCAGCAGCCCCTGGACGGGGCAGAAACTGTTTTTT; CDR3: CVSSPWTGQKLFF
V: TRBV20-1; size: -; D: -; J: TRBJ1-4; DNA: TGCAGTGCTGGTTCCACGGCTACTAATGAAAAACTGTTTTTT; CDR3: CSAGSTATNEKLFF
V: TRBV30; size: -; D: -; J: TRBJ1-5; DNA: TGTGCCTGGAGTGTAGGGGCGTATAGCAATCAGCCCCAGCATTTT; CDR3: CAWSVGAYSNQPQHF
V: TRBV7-6; size: few; D: TRBD2; J: TRBJ2-1; DNA: TGTGCCAGCAGCGTAAGCGGGGGGGCCTTTAATGAGCAGTTCTTC; CDR3: CASSVSGGAFNEQFF
V: TRBV5-5; size: many; D: -; J: TRBJ1-5; DNA: TGTGCCAGCAGCTCGGCGGAGGGACAGCCCCAGCATTTT; CDR3: CASSSAEGQPQHF
V: TRBV4-2; size: -; D: TRBD2; J: TRBJ2-7; DNA: TGTGCCAGCAGCCAAGTCGGCGGGGGAAGGGAGCAGTACTTC; CDR3: CASSQVGGGREQYF
V: TRBV6-1; size: -; D: -; J: TRBJ1-5; DNA: TGTGCCAGCAAAGAGGGGAACAATCAGCCCCAGCATTTT; CDR3: CASKEGNNQPQHF
V: TRBV3-1; size: few; D: -; J: TRBJ1-3; DNA: TGTGCCAGCAGCAATTGGGACCTCTCTGGAAACACCATATATTTT; CDR3: CASSNWDLSGNTIYF
V: TRBV3-1; size: many; D: TRBD2; J: TRBJ2-1; DNA: TGTGCCAGCAGCCATGGGACTAGCGGTATCGATGAGCAGTTCTTC; CDR3: CASSHGTSGIDEQFF
V: TRBV27; size: many; D: -; J: TRBJ2-7; DNA: TGTGCCAGCAGTTTAATAGGGGGTAGCTCCTACGAGCAGTACTTC; CDR3: CASSLIGGSSYEQYF
V: TRBV2; size: many; D: -; J: TRBJ2-7; DNA: TGTGCCAGCAGTGTCTACGAGCAGTACTTC; CDR3: CASSVYEQYF
V: TRBV6-5; size: few; D: -; J: TRBJ2-1; DNA: TGTGCCAGCAGTTACTCGGTAGCGACGAACAATGAGCAGTTCTTC; CDR3: CASSYSVATNNEQFF
V: TRBV2; size: -; D: TRBD1; J: TRBJ1-1; DNA: TGTGCCAGCAGGGGACCGGGACAGGGTACTGAAGCTTTCTTT; CDR3: CASRGPGQGTEAFF
V: TRBV7-3; size: -; D: TRBD1; J: TRBJ2-3; DNA: TGTGCCAGCAGCACAAACAGGGGGCTAACAGATACGCAGTATTTT; CDR3: CASSTNRGLTDTQYF
V: TRBV4-1; size: -; D: TRBD2; J: TRBJ2-1; DNA: TGCGCCAGCAGCCCAATGGCGAGACTAGCGGGGGGAGGAGTCTACAATGAGCAGTTCTTC; CDR3: CASSPMARLAGGGVYNEQFF
V: TRBV30; size: many; D: -; J: TRBJ2-5; DNA: TGTGCCTGGAGTTCAGGGAATCAAGAGACCCAGTACTTC; CDR3: CAWSSGNQETQYF
V: TRBV20-1; size: -; D: TRBD1; J: TRBJ2-2; DNA: TGCAGTGCTGGGGGACAGTTGAACACCGGGGAGCTGTTTTTT; CDR3: CSAGGQLNTGELFF
V: TRBV2; size: many; D: -; J: TRBJ2-1; DNA: TGTGCCAGCAGTGGACCCTTAGGGTACAATGAGCAGTTCTTC; CDR3: CASSGPLGYNEQFF
V: TRBV6-1; size: few; D: -; J: TRBJ1-1; DNA: TGTGCCAGCAGCCCGAGGCCGAATGAAGCTTTCTTT; CDR3: CASSPRPNEAFF
V: TRBV12-5; size: -; D: -; J: TRBJ2-1; DNA: TGTGCTAGTGGACCCGGACAACCACCTTACAATGAGCAGTTCTTC; CDR3: CASGPGQPPYNEQFF
V: TRBV6-5; size: few; D: -; J: TRBJ1-2; DNA: TGTGCCAGCAGTTACTCTGAGGAGATCTATGGCTACACCTTC; CDR3: CASSYSEEIYGYTF
V: TRBV19; size: few; D: TRBD1; J: TRBJ2-7; DNA: TGTGCCAGTAGTATCGGGACAGGGGAGTCCTACGAGCAGTACTTC; CDR3: CASSIGTGESYEQYF
V: TRBV5-4; size: -; D: TRBD2; J: TRBJ2-2; DNA: TGTGCCAGCAGCCTGGGAGCGGGGGCTGGAACCGGGGAGCTGTTTTTT; CDR3: CASSLGAGAGTGELFF
V: TRBV19; size: -; D: -; J: TRBJ1-5; DNA: TGTGCCAGTAATGGTGGGACGAGAAGGTACAATCAGCCCCAGCATTTT; CDR3: CASNGGTRRYNQPQHF
V: TRBV6-1; size: few; D: -; J: TRBJ1-5; DNA: TGTGCCAGCAGTCGGTACACTCAGCCCCAGCATTTT; CDR3: CASSRYTQPQHF
V: TRBV7-3; size: many; D: -; J: TRBJ1-4; DNA: TGTGCCAGCAGCTTCCGAGGACAGCAGAATGAAAAACTGTTTTTT; CDR3: CASSFRGQQNEKLFF
V: TRBV2; size: many; D: -; J: TRBJ2-7; DNA: TGTGCCAGCATGGGAAAGCCAGAGTCCTACGAGCAGTACTTC; CDR3: CASMGKPESYEQYF